One and the same sample provided the 12 T cell receptor beta chains below, sequenced in a study of T cells in Graves' hyperthyroidism and ophthalmopathy. RNA transcripts served as the template for amplifying TCR beta CDR3 regions. RT-PCR in the first round (using the HTBI primer set) targeted the TCR CDR3. TCRdb reprocessed the multiplex PCR reads with MiXCR, giving one entry per CDR3 protein. This table holds hundreds of thousands of distinct CDR3 sequences, roughly a sixth found once. The sequenced material came from blood. The receptor source for this set is a woman younger than 35 with Graves' hyperthyroidism.

The table lists this clonotype with a few counts. The genes are TRBV7-9 and TRBJ1-1, with TRBD1 as a possible D gene (5 bases). With 1 base removed from V and 2 bases from J, the gap between germline ends came to 14 bases. Per germline, CDR1 SEHNR and CDR2 FQNEAQ (reference sequence). The CDR3 extends over 16 amino acids. The CDR3 here is CASSLEGWGRNTEAFF. CDR3 DNA sequence: TGTGCCAGCAGCTTAGAGGGGTGGGGTAGAAACACTGAAGCTTTCTTT.

This clonotype was seen a handful of times. V gene TRBV27 combines with J gene TRBJ1-5; D not resolved. The CDR3 sequence is 18 residues long. The ends were cut back, 3 bases at V and 0 bases at J, with 18 bases in the middle. Germline loops: CDR1 MNHEY, CDR2 SMNVEV (reference sequence). This CDR3 is CASSFPHKSFSSNQPQHF. The CDR3 DNA sequence: TGTGCCAGCAGTTTTCCCCACAAAAGTTTTAGTAGCAATCAGCCCCAGCATTTT.

This chain connects TRBV28 to TRBJ1-5, with a tentative D call TRBD1 (5 bases). V gave up 3 bases and J gave up 2 bases, with 20 bases separating them. There are 18 residues in the CDR3. Germline CDR1 is MDHEN and CDR2 is SYDVKM. CDR3 sequence: CASSLRWGNGAGNQPQHF. The CDR3 DNA reads as TGTGCCAGCAGTTTGCGGTGGGGTAATGGGGCGGGCAATCAGCCCCAGCATTTT.

This clonotype was observed a few times. The chain has TRBV12-3 or TRBV12-4 and TRBJ1-3; D is possibly TRBD1 (5 bases). The CDR3 consists of 15 residues. V lost 5 bases and J lost 2, with 13 bases in between. CDR3 nucleotide sequence: TGTGCCAGCAGTCTCGACGGAGGGGCTGGAAACACCATATATTTT. Its protein product is CASSLDGGAGNTIYF.

This clonotype came up many times. The V gene is TRBV20-1, the J gene TRBJ1-2; D gene unclear. The CDR3 consists of 13 residues. Germline V CDR1 and CDR2: DFQATT, SNEGSKA (reference sequence). V was pared by 2 bases and J by 0 bases, with 7 bases between. The CDR3 DNA follows: TGCAGTGCTAGACCTCGGACTAACTATGGCTACACCTTC. Protein sequence: CSARPRTNYGYTF.

V is TRBV20-1 and J is TRBJ2-7; 10 bases map to TRBD2. The CDR3 covers 14 residues. Germline CDR1 DFQATT, CDR2 SNEGSKA (reference sequence). The junction had 7 bases not matched to a gene; V was cut back by 4 bases and J by 4 bases. The CDR3 is CSAKRGGLQYEQYF. The CDR3 DNA follows: TGCAGTGCTAAGCGGGGGGGCCTGCAATACGAGCAGTACTTC.

This clonotype was seen more than once but under ten times. The chain links TRBV27 to TRBJ2-5; D may be TRBD2 (6 bases). The CDR3 spans 13 residues. The V end was cut by 2 bases, the J end by 5 bases, with 9 bases between. CDR1 MNHEY and CDR2 SMNVEV come from the germline V gene (reference sequence). The CDR3 is CASSLRLAETQYF. The CDR3 DNA sequence: TGTGCCAGCAGTTTAAGGCTAGCGGAGACCCAGTACTTC.

This clonotype was seen repeatedly, ten times or more. The V gene is TRBV12-3 or TRBV12-4, the J gene TRBJ2-7, with D perhaps matching TRBD2 (6 bases). The CDR3 totals 14 residues. Trimming pared 4 bases from V and 7 bases from J, leaving 17 bases between. CDR3 amino acids: CASSWGLAVEEQYF. The CDR3 DNA is TGTGCCAGCAGTTGGGGACTGGCCGTCGAGGAGCAGTACTTC.

This clonotype was picked up many times. The V gene is TRBV7-8, the J gene TRBJ2-2, with D possibly being TRBD2 (6 bases). The CDR3 is 15 amino acids. The V gene's germline CDR1 is SGHVS and CDR2 FQNEAQ. V gave up 3 bases and J gave up 2 bases, with 10 bases separating them. The CDR3 sequence is CASSLGTGNTGELFF. DNA of the CDR3: TGTGCCAGCAGCTTGGGGACTGGAAACACCGGGGAGCTGTTTTTT.

This clonotype was detected ten times or more. The CDR3 DNA is TGTGCCAGCAGCTCCTGGCTGAGGGGCAAAGCTTTCTTT. Its translation is CASSSWLRGKAFF. The chain recombines TRBV27 with TRBJ1-1; tentatively, D is TRBD1 (5 bases). V was trimmed by 6 bases and J by 9 bases, leaving 17 bases between them. From germline, CDR1 is MNHEY and CDR2 SMNVEV (reference sequence). The CDR3 spans 13 residues.

This clonotype was seen only a few times. This chain uses TRBV6-1 with TRBJ1-2, with TRBD1 matching over 9 bases. Germline values: CDR1 MNHNS, CDR2 SASEGT. The CDR3 contains 13 residues. V dropped 6 bases and J dropped 4; count of bases not matched to a gene: 3. CDR3 amino acids: CASRGQGLYGYTF. The CDR3 DNA is TGTGCCAGCAGGGGACAGGGACTCTATGGCTACACCTTC.

This clonotype appeared many times. The chain links TRBV3-1 to TRBJ1-1; 8 positions match TRBD1. Germline CDR1 and CDR2: LGHDT and YNNKEL (reference sequence). Trimming at V came to 4 bases and at J to 5 bases, leaving 6 bases not matched to a gene. This CDR3 contains 14 residues. The CDR3 spells CASSLGDRKTEAFF. CDR3 coding DNA: TGTGCCAGCAGCCTAGGGGACAGGAAAACTGAAGCTTTCTTT.